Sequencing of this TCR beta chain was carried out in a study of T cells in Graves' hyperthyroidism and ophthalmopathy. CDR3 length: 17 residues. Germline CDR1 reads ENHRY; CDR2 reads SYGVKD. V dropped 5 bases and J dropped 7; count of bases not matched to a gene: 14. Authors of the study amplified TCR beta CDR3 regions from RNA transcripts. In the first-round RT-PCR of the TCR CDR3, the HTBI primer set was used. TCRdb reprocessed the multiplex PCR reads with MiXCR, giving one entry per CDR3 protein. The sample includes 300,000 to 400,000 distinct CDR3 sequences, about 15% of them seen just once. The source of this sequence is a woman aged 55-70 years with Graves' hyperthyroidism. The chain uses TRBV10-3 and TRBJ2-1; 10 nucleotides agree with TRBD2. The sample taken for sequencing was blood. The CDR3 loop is CAISLFAGTSAGNEQFF. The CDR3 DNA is TGTGCCATCAGTCTATTTGCCGGGACTAGCGCGGGAAATGAGCAGTTCTTC.